This T cell receptor beta chain was obtained from a study of OX40 agonist ivuxolimab in advanced cancers. Study-wide results and limits: Clonal expansion was seen in CD4+ and CD8+ blood T cells by week 6 at 0.1 to 3.0 mg/kg. Among the nonresponders, some also had low normalized T-cell clonal expansion.

The CDR3 loop spans 15 amino acids. Trimming left V 5 bases short and J 3 bases short, with 15 bases between. Germline V lookup: CDR1 SGHNT, CDR2 YENEEA. Note on this clone: Antigen unknown.

Using immunoSEQ multiplex PCR, the repertoire was profiled, and TCRdb retains in-frame clones only, with some absent. The sample holds over 40,000 clones, more than 70% seen once. This sequence joins TRBV11-3 and TRBJ2-3; D might be TRBD1 or TRBD2, each matching 7 bases. This receptor was taken from an adult with an advanced solid tumor such as melanoma, head and neck, liver or kidney cancer. The sample here was CD4+ or CD8+ T cells sorted from blood, taken in a trial of the OX40 agonist ivuxolimab. CDR3 DNA: TGTGCCAGCAGCCTTGCCAGGGGGGGAACAGATACGCAGTATTTT. Its translation is CASSLARGGTDTQYF.